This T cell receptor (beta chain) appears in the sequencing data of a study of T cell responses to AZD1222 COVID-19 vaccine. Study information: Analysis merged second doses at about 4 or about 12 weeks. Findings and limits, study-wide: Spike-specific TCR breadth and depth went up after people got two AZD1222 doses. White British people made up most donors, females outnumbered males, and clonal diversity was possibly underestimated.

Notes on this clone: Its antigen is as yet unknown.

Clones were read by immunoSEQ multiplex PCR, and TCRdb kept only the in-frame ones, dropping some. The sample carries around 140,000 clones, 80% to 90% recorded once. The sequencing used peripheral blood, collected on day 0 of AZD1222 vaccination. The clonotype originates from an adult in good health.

The CDR3 loop reads CASSYPGSYNEKLFF. The DNA of the CDR3 is TGTGCCAGCAGTTACCCCGGGTCGTATAATGAAAAACTGTTTTTT. The rearrangement uses TRBV28 and TRBJ1-4; no definite D call. Germline V gene data show CDR1 as MDHEN and CDR2 as SYDVKM. The CDR3 runs 15 residues. Trimming took 4 bases from V and 4 from J, leaving 13 bases between them. Supplemented by reference TRBV28 and TRBJ1-4, the full variable domain reads DVKVTQSSRYLVKRTGEKVFLECVQDMDHENMFWYRQDPGLGLRLIYFSYDVKMKEKGDIPEGYSVSREKKERFSLILESASTNQTSMYLCASSYPGSYNEKLFFGSGTQLSVL.